This is a list of T cell receptor beta chains from one sample in a study of cytomegalovirus exposure and HLA in healthy donors. The assay was immunoSEQ multiplex PCR, and TCRdb's table has in-frame clones only and misses some. This table has about 150,000 clones, around nine tenths appearing once. Sequencing input: PBMCs. The receptors were sampled from a man between 18 and 29 years old in good health and CMV-seronegative. The CDR3 runs from the conserved cysteine through the conserved F or W. The D gene is left open where the match is weak. Part of the rows lack a size; the others show once, few, many or a class for expanded clones.

>.|TRBV19|.|TRBJ1-5
TGTGCCAGTAGTATAGGGTCGCGAGGCAATCAGCCCCAGCATTTT
CASSIGSRGNQPQHF
>.|TRBV29-1|.|TRBJ2-7
TGCAGCGTTGTTAGTTTCCCGTCCTACGAGCAGTACTTC
CSVVSFPSYEQYF
>.|TRBV7-6|.|TRBJ2-3
TGTGCCAGCAGCTATGGCGGGGTAGATACGCAGTATTTT
CASSYGGVDTQYF
>TRBD1|TRBV28|.|TRBJ2-5
TGTGCCAGCAGATACGGGACAGGGAACGCGGAGACCCAGTACTTC
CASRYGTGNAETQYF
>.|TRBV6-1|.|TRBJ1-3
TGTGCCAGCAGTGAACTGGAGGGTACAACTGGAAACACCATATATTTT
CASSELEGTTGNTIYF
>.|TRBV28|.|TRBJ2-3
TGTGCCAGCAGCTTGGTGGGGGGGCACACAGATACGCAGTATTTT
CASSLVGGHTDTQYF
>.|TRBV28|.|TRBJ2-3
TGTGCCAGCAGTTTACGCACAGGGTTCCACACAGATACGCAGTATTTT
CASSLRTGFHTDTQYF
>TRBD1|TRBV7-2|.|TRBJ1-2
TGTGCCAGCAGTTTAGGGGGCGGCTATGGCTACACCTTC
CASSLGGGYGYTF
>TRBD1|TRBV6-5|.|TRBJ2-2
TGTGCCGTGACGGTGGGACAGGGGGCCGCCGGGGAGCTGTTTTTT
CAVTVGQGAAGELFF
>.|TRBV19|once|TRBJ1-4
TGTGCCAGTTCGAGAACTAATGAAAAACTGTTTTTT
CASSRTNEKLFF
>TRBD1|TRBV11-3|.|TRBJ1-2
TGTGCCAGCAGCTTAGTGAGTCGGGACAGGAGGACCCCCTACACCTTC
CASSLVSRDRRTPYTF
>TRBD2|TRBV27|.|TRBJ2-1
TGTGCCAGCAGTTCACGGACTAGCGGGGGGAACAATGAGCAGTTCTTC
CASSSRTSGGNNEQFF
>.|TRBV25-1|.|TRBJ2-1
TGTGCCAGCAGTTACAGGGATGAGCAGTTCTTC
CASSYRDEQFF
>.|TRBV6-5|.|TRBJ1-5
TGTGCCAGCAGGCCCGGACATGCTAGCAATCAGCCCCAGCATTTT
CASRPGHASNQPQHF
>.|TRBV27|once|TRBJ2-7
TGTGCCAGCCGACGGGACATCTCCTACGAGCAGTACTTC
CASRRDISYEQYF
>.|TRBV6-4|.|TRBJ1-4
TGTGCCAGCAGTGACTCCGGGGCAACTAATGAAAAACTGTTTTTT
CASSDSGATNEKLFF
>.|TRBV5-1|.|TRBJ1-2
TGCGCCAGCAGCGTAGGGGTCGACTATGGCTACACCTTC
CASSVGVDYGYTF
>TRBD2|TRBV11-2|.|TRBJ2-1
TGTGCCAGCAATTCCAGGACTAGCGGCTACAATGAGCAGTTCTTC
CASNSRTSGYNEQFF
>.|TRBV29-1|.|TRBJ2-2
TGCAGCGTTTCCAGGGATTCGACCGGGGAGCTGTTTTTT
CSVSRDSTGELFF
>TRBD1|TRBV5-1|.|TRBJ2-5
TGCGCCAGCAGCCAACTAACACAGGGGGCCCAGAGGGGGACCCAGTACTTC
CASSQLTQGAQRGTQYF
>TRBD2|TRBV6-5|.|TRBJ2-5
TGTGCCAGCGGGGAGGGGGAGACCCAGTACTTC
CASGEGETQYF
>TRBD1|TRBV6-5|.|TRBJ1-2
TGTGCCAGCAGTTACTCGATTCAGGGGGTCTATGGCTACACCTTC
CASSYSIQGVYGYTF
>TRBD1|TRBV27|once|TRBJ2-7
TGTGCCAGCAGTTTATACCGACAGGGGGGGTCCTACGAGCAGTACTTC
CASSLYRQGGSYEQYF
>TRBD2|TRBV30|.|TRBJ2-3
TGTGCCTGGAGAGCAGGACTAGCGGGGGAACGATCCGTCGCAGATACGCAGTATTTT
CAWRAGLAGERSVADTQYF
>TRBD1|TRBV19|.|TRBJ2-1
TGTGCCAGTAGTCCTCGGGGGGACAGGGGAGGAAATGAGCAGTTCTTC
CASSPRGDRGGNEQFF
>.|TRBV19|.|TRBJ2-6
TGTGCCAGCAGGAGGGGATCTGGGGCCAACGTCCTGACTTTC
CASRRGSGANVLTF
>TRBD2|TRBV6-5|.|TRBJ2-1
TGTGCCGCGACTAGCGGGGGGGGTGAGCAGTTCTTC
CAATSGGGEQFF
>.|TRBV27|.|TRBJ2-1
TGTGCCAGCAGTTTGTCGCTAGCACCCTACAATGAGCAGTTCTTC
CASSLSLAPYNEQFF
>.|TRBV27|.|TRBJ1-2
TGTGCCAGCACCCCTCGGGGGGCGTACCATGGCTACACCTTC
CASTPRGAYHGYTF
>.|TRBV27|.|TRBJ2-2
TGTGCCAGCAGGCCCGGGTCTCTCAACACCGGGGAGCTGTTTTTT
CASRPGSLNTGELFF
>TRBD1|TRBV5-6|.|TRBJ1-1
TGTGCCAGCATTGGGACAGGGGTTGTTGGCACTGAAGCTTTCTTT
CASIGTGVVGTEAFF
>.|TRBV2|.|TRBJ2-3
TGTGCCAGCAGTCAGGACTTGGGCGGGACAGATACGCAGTATTTT
CASSQDLGGTDTQYF
>TRBD2|TRBV15|.|TRBJ2-2
TGTGCCACCAGCAGAGGGACTAGCGGGGGGGCTAGGAACACCGGGGAGCTGTTTTTT
CATSRGTSGGARNTGELFF
>TRBD1|TRBV28|.|TRBJ2-7
TGTGCCAGCAGTTTAACAGGGGGCTACGAGCAGTACTTC
CASSLTGGYEQYF
>.|TRBV29-1|.|TRBJ1-2
TGCAGCGTCCGTAAGGTTACAGATAACTATGGCTACACCTTC
CSVRKVTDNYGYTF
>.|TRBV27|.|TRBJ1-5
TGTGCCAGCAGTACCCGCCCCGGACAGTATAGCAATCAGCCCCAGCATTTT
CASSTRPGQYSNQPQHF
>.|TRBV28|few|TRBJ1-6
TGTGCCAGCAGTTTGGAGGGAAGCGGCTCACCCCTCCACTTT
CASSLEGSGSPLHF
>.|TRBV15|.|TRBJ2-5
TGTGCCACCAGACAGACGATGTTCTCATCCCAAGAGACCCAGTACTTC
CATRQTMFSSQETQYF
>TRBD2|TRBV5-1|.|TRBJ2-7
TGCGCCAGCAGCCCGGGGCGGGATAGCGGGAGCCACGAGCAGTACTTC
CASSPGRDSGSHEQYF
>.|TRBV6-5|few|TRBJ1-5
TGTGCCAGCAGCTACGACAGGAATCAGCCCCAGCATTTT
CASSYDRNQPQHF
>TRBD2|TRBV5-4|.|TRBJ2-3
TGTGCCAGCAGCTTGTGGCGGGGGGCTAGCACAGATACGCAGTATTTT
CASSLWRGASTDTQYF
>.|TRBV25-1|.|TRBJ1-1
TGTGCCAGCTTCAGTGTTTACACTGAAGCTTTCTTT
CASFSVYTEAFF
>.|TRBV29-1|.|TRBJ1-4
TGCAGCGGTCGTCGGGGGGCGGCTAATGAAAAACTGTTTTTT
CSGRRGAANEKLFF
>TRBD1|TRBV29-1|.|TRBJ1-2
TGCAGCGTTGAAGGCAGGGGGCTCTATGGCTACACCTTC
CSVEGRGLYGYTF
>.|TRBV20-1|.|TRBJ2-1
TGCAGTGCTCAAAACAATGAGCAGTTCTTC
CSAQNNEQFF
>TRBD1|TRBV13|.|TRBJ2-7
TGTGCCAGCAGCACAAGACAGGGCTCCTTCTCCTACGAGCAGTACTTC
CASSTRQGSFSYEQYF
>.|TRBV6-5|.|TRBJ2-3
TGTGCCAGCAAGCGGGTTCAAAGGGATACGCAGTATTTT
CASKRVQRDTQYF
>TRBD1|TRBV6-6|once|TRBJ1-4
TGTGCCAGCAGTTACCCACCGGGACAGAGGAATGAAAAACTGTTTTTT
CASSYPPGQRNEKLFF